The clone carrying this T cell receptor beta chain was counted only a few times. The antigen remains undetermined. This specimen belongs to a study of T cell responses to AZD1222 COVID-19 vaccine. Study-wide findings and caveats: Mostly white British, mostly female donors; authors suggested clonal diversity may be underestimated. Spike-specific TCR breadth and depth were elevated following two AZD1222 doses.

Sequencing used immunoSEQ multiplex PCR; TCRdb keeps in-frame clones, though not all of them. The table includes 86,000 or so clones, under 95% detected once. V lost 6 bases, J lost 1 base, and 10 bases stayed unmatched. CDR3 length: 17 residues. CDR1 and CDR2 (germline): LNHDA, SQIVND (reference sequence). This rearrangement joins TRBV19 to TRBJ1-5, with 9 bases identical to TRBD1. The sequences come from peripheral blood, collected on day 0 of MenACWY control vaccination. This TCR derives from an adult in good health. The CDR3 DNA is TGTGCCAGTAGACCATCCGGGACAGGGAGGAGCAATCAGCCCCAGCATTTT. This encodes CASRPSGTGRSNQPQHF.